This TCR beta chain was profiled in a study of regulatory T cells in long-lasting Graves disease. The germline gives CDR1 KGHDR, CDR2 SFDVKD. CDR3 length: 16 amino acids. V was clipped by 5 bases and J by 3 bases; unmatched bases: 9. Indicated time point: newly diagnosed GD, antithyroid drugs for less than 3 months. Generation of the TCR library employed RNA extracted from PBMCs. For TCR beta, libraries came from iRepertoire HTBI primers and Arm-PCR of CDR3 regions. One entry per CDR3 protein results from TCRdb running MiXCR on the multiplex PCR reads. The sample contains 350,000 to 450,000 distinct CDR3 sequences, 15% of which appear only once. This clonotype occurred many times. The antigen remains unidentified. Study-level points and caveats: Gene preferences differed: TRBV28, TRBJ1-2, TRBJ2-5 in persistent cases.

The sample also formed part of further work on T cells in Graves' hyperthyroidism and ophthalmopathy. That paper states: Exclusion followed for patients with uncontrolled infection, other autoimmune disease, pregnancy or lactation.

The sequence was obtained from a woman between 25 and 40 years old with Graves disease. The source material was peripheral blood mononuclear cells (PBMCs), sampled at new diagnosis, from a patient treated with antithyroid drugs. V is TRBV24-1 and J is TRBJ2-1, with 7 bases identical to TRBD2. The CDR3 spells CATSVRGREYYNEQFF. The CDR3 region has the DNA TGTGCCACCAGTGTCAGAGGGCGGGAGTACTACAATGAGCAGTTCTTC.